What follows are 28 T cell receptor delta chains derived from one specimen sequenced in a study of gamma-delta chains in newborns, infants, children (dated by TCRdb to about 2019). The instrument was an Illumina MiSeq. Clone calls in TCRdb were regenerated from the public reads with CATT, after which identical DNA sequences shared one row. The sample table contains around 11,000 delta-chain clones; only one count was recorded for about 3.6% of them. The ten largest clones take up over 7% of the sample. Sequenced sample: blood. These receptors came from a child who was a newborn, infant or young child, either healthy, febrile or measles-vaccinated (not recorded which).

Here the CDR3 DNA reads TGTGCCTGTGACACTCTGGGGGATACCGACTCCTGGGACACCCGACAGATGTTTTTC. The encoded protein is CACDTLGDTDSWDTRQMFF. The chain couples TRDV2 to TRDJ3; the match to TRDD3 covers 11 bases. The CDR3 is made up of 19 amino acids. Trimming took 1 base from V and 0 from J; bases not matched to a gene: 4. CDR1 and CDR2 from the germline V gene are GEAIGNYY and EKD.

This clone has only a few counts. V is TRDV1 and J is TRDJ1; maybe TRDD3 (5 bases). Germline V gene data show CDR1 as TSWWSYY and CDR2 as QGS. This CDR3 spans 16 amino acids. V was cut by 3 bases and J by 0 bases, with 14 bases left in between. Here the CDR3 DNA reads TGTGCTCTTGGGGAGTCTCAGTCGGGATACACCGATAAACTCATCTTT. Its translation: CALGESQSGYTDKLIF.

CDR3 sequence (DNA): TGTGCCTGTGGCAAAACTGGGGGATCCTGGGACACCCGACAGATGTTTTTC. Translated, it gives CACGKTGGSWDTRQMFF. The chain carries TRDV2 and TRDJ3; TRDD3 matches at 9 bases. The CDR3 has 17 residues. J gave up 1 base and V 5 bases, and 5 bases lay outside the gene matches. CDR1 and CDR2 (germline): GEAIGNYY, EKD.

The table lists this clone with a few counts. The V and J genes are TRDV2 and TRDJ1; D may be TRDD2 or TRDD3 (6 bases each). The ends were cut back, 3 bases at V and 0 bases at J, with 22 bases in the middle. Looked up from germline, CDR1 is GEAIGNYY and CDR2 is EKD. The CDR3 is made up of 18 amino acids. DNA for the CDR3: TGTGCCTGTGACCCACTCCTACGAGGGGATCCGAACACCGATAAACTCATCTTT. Protein sequence: CACDPLLRGDPNTDKLIF.

In the case of this clone: A far larger clone is a single base away, which makes a read error likely. The sample has other DNA sequences that encode this CDR3 too. The chain links TRDV2 to TRDJ1; no reliable D call. Germline CDR1 is GEAIGNYY and CDR2 is EKD. The CDR3 sequence is 15 residues long. Trimming left V 1 base short and J 3 bases short, with 14 bases between. CDR3 DNA: TGTGCCTGTGACACAATCGGGAGGAGGGCCGATAAACTCATCTTT. Amino acid sequence: CACDTIGRRADKLIF.

This clone was picked up a small number of times. The rearrangement links TRDV3 to TRDJ1, with D maybe TRDD3 (5 bases). The ends were cut back, 4 bases at V and 0 bases at J, with 15 bases in the middle. Germline loops: CDR1 TVYSNPD, CDR2 GDNSRS (reference sequence). The CDR3 runs 14 residues. CDR3 region: CACAYWHYTDKLIF. DNA for the CDR3: TGTGCCTGCGCGTACTGGCACTACACCGATAAACTCATCTTT.

In regard to this clone: The sample has other DNA sequences that encode this CDR3 too. The chain carries TRDV1 and TRDJ1; no firm D call. There are 12 residues in the CDR3. Germline CDR1 is TSWWSYY and CDR2 is QGS. V was pared by 5 bases and J by 3 bases, with 7 bases between. CDR3 protein: CALGTMPDKLIF. DNA for the CDR3: TGTGCTCTTGGGACCATGCCCGATAAACTCATCTTT.

The chain links TRDV2 to TRDJ1; 10 bases line up with TRDD3. The CDR3 runs to 13 residues. Unmatched junction bases numbered 4, after V lost 4 bases and J lost 6 bases. Germline loops: CDR1 GEAIGNYY, CDR2 EKD. CDR3 protein: CACEPLGDNKLIF. The CDR3 DNA reads as TGTGCCTGTGAGCCTCTGGGGGATAATAAACTCATCTTT.

No V gene was called here, but the J gene is TRDJ1; TRDD3 is the table's D call, not checked against the DNA. CDR3 length: 19 amino acids. The DNA for the CDR3 is TGTGCTCTTGGGAGCCTGGATTGGCCCCGAAATTTCCGGGGAGATAAACTCATCTTT. It encodes CALGSLDWPRNFRGDKLIF.

There are a few counts of this clone. As DNA, the CDR3 is TGTGCTCTTGGGATTCAAGCGGCCCGCACTGATACTGGGGGATACACCGCCGATAAACTCATCTTT. Its translation is CALGIQAARTDTGGYTADKLIF. A J gene of TRDJ1 was called, though the V gene was not; the table's D gene call, TRDD3, was not cross checked with the DNA. The CDR3 has 22 residues.

This clone was observed a few times. Just one base apart from a much larger clone, this may be a read error. The V and J genes are TRDV2 and TRDJ1; 11 bases are a match to TRDD3. J gave up 9 bases and V 3 bases, and 23 bases lay outside the gene matches. The CDR3 is 19 residues long. Germline CDR1 reads GEAIGNYY; CDR2 reads EKD. The CDR3 DNA sequence: TGTGCCTGTGACCGAGTCAACCCTTCCGTTCGACTGGGGGATAAAGAACTCATCTTT. Encoded protein: CACDRVNPSVRLGDKELIF.

This chain links TRDV1 with TRDJ1; 8 positions match TRDD2. This CDR3 is 17 amino acids long. CDR1 and CDR2 (germline): TSWWSYY, QGS. Unmatched junction bases numbered 13, after V lost 5 bases and J lost 2 bases. The CDR3 nucleotides are TGTGCTCTTGGGACATTGACTTCCTACGAGGGGACCGATAAACTCATCTTT. This codes for CALGTLTSYEGTDKLIF.

This chain links TRDV1 with TRDJ1; 13 bases line up with TRDD3. The germline gives CDR1 TSWWSYY, CDR2 QGS. CDR3 size: 20 residues. J lost 4 bases, V lost 4 bases, and 18 bases had no gene match. This CDR3 reads CALGALLAVPTGGYVDKLIF. CDR3 sequence (DNA): TGTGCTCTTGGGGCTCTTCTAGCCGTGCCTACTGGGGGATACGTCGATAAACTCATCTTT.

This clone was seen a handful of times. This sequence joins TRDV2 and TRDJ1; 12 bases line up with TRDD3. The CDR3 runs to 19 residues. V gave up 2 bases and J gave up 3 bases; unmatched junction bases: 15. The germline CDR1 and CDR2 sequences are GEAIGNYY and EKD. DNA of the CDR3: TGTGCCTGTGACATATTAGGGAAGACTGGGGGATACCGGGCCGATAAACTCATCTTT. Translated: CACDILGKTGGYRADKLIF.

The J gene is TRDJ1, the V gene TRDV1, with D tentatively TRDD3 (6 bases). This CDR3 has 15 amino acids. V lost 0 bases to trimming and J lost 10 bases, with 18 bases between them. Germline V gene sequence: CDR1 TSWWSYY, CDR2 QGS. CDR3 in amino acids: CALGELARGDQGLIF. The CDR3 DNA reads TGTGCTCTTGGGGAACTGGCCAGGGGGGACCAAGGACTCATCTTT.

V gene TRDV1 combines with J gene TRDJ1, with D possibly matching TRDD3 (6 bases). There are 20 residues in the CDR3. Germline assignment: CDR1 TSWWSYY and CDR2 QGS. Between the trimmed V and J ends, which lost 1 base and 3 bases, there was a span of 27 bases. This CDR3 reads CALGEPPLLPCLLGPDKLIF. CDR3 DNA: TGTGCTCTTGGGGAACCGCCTTTACTTCCCTGTCTACTGGGCCCCGATAAACTCATCTTT.

This chain joins TRDV1 and TRDJ1; TRDD3 matches 8 bases. V lost 2 bases, J lost 0 bases, and 17 bases stayed unmatched. CDR3 size: 20 residues. Germline assignment: CDR1 TSWWSYY and CDR2 QGS. CDR3 amino acids: CALGEFAPSGGSPYTDKLIF. The CDR3 DNA is TGTGCTCTTGGGGAATTTGCCCCGAGTGGGGGATCACCCTACACCGATAAACTCATCTTT.

The chain has TRDV3 and TRDJ1; 13 positions match TRDD3. V was pared by 3 bases and J by 6 bases, with 13 bases of the junction left unmatched. The CDR3 contains 16 residues. CDR1 and CDR2 (germline): TVYSNPD, GDNSRS (reference sequence). CDR3 bases: TGTGCCTTCAACCCCCGTACTGGGGGATACGTTTATAAACTCATCTTT. It is translated as CAFNPRTGGYVYKLIF.

This sequence joins TRDV1 and TRDJ1; TRDD3 matches 7 bases. V trimming: 0 bases; J trimming: 0 bases; junction bases outside the gene matches: 10. The CDR3 runs to 18 residues. CDR1 TSWWSYY and CDR2 QGS come from the germline V gene. CDR3 sequence: CALGELAPWGVHTDKLIF. CDR3 sequence (DNA): TGTGCTCTTGGGGAACTCGCCCCCTGGGGGGTTCACACCGATAAACTCATCTTT.

In its sample, this clone was seen a few times. The V call is TRDV1, the J call TRDJ1; 8 nucleotides line up with TRDD3. The CDR3 spans 20 residues. The germline V gene has CDR1 TSWWSYY and CDR2 QGS. Unmatched junction bases numbered 19, after V lost 2 bases and J lost 2 bases. CDR3 amino acids: CALGEKSAFGGISWTDKLIF. The CDR3 DNA is TGTGCTCTTGGGGAAAAATCCGCCTTCGGGGGGATAAGTTGGACCGATAAACTCATCTTT.

This clone was counted a few times. This chain joins TRDV3 and TRDJ1, with 11 bases lining up with TRDD3. The V gene end was trimmed by 5 bases and the J gene end by 2 bases; junction bases not matched to a gene: 43. CDR3 size: 26 residues. Germline V gene data show CDR1 as TVYSNPD and CDR2 as GDNSRS (reference sequence). CDR3 in amino acids: CALPSLLLCFPSCGGYGFSRTDKLIF. The CDR3 nucleotides read TGTGCCCTCCCCTCTCTTCTACTCTGTTTCCCTTCCTGTGGGGGATACGGCTTTTCCAGGACCGATAAACTCATCTTT.

The genes are TRDV3 and TRDJ1; D is ambiguous. The CDR3 is made up of 17 amino acids. Germline V gene lookup returns CDR1 TVYSNPD and CDR2 GDNSRS (reference sequence). Between the trimmed V and J ends, which lost 2 bases and 0 bases, there was a span of 22 bases. CDR3 bases: TGTGCCTTTCCTATTACGCCGGCTATCGAGTACACCGATAAACTCATCTTT. It is translated as CAFPITPAIEYTDKLIF.

This clone has just a few counts. The gene calls are TRDV3 and TRDJ1, with D uncertain. Germline lookup yields CDR1 TVYSNPD and CDR2 GDNSRS (reference sequence). V dropped 4 bases and J dropped 2 bases, with 11 bases sitting between them. The CDR3 is made up of 12 amino acids. CDR3 sequence: CAYFNKTDKLIF. The CDR3 DNA is TGTGCCTACTTTAACAAGACCGATAAACTCATCTTT.

The V gene was left uncalled, and the J gene is TRDJ1; the table assigns TRDD3, which was not confirmed against the DNA. This CDR3 region has 14 residues. CDR3 loop: CALGGETTADKLIF. CDR3 bases: TGTGCTCTTGGGGGAGAGACAACCGCCGATAAACTCATCTTT.

This clone came up a few times. The chain carries TRDV1 and TRDJ1; 11 nucleotides line up with TRDD3. J was trimmed by 2 bases and V by 4 bases; bases with no gene match: 18. This CDR3 has 20 amino acids. CDR1 and CDR2 (germline): TSWWSYY, QGS. The DNA of the CDR3 is TGTGCTCTTGGGGTCTCCCTGTACTGGGGGATATCTCACCCGACCGATAAACTCATCTTT. Translation gives CALGVSLYWGISHPTDKLIF.

Worth noting for this clone: It may be a read error: a sequence one base away is much more abundant. The chain links TRDV2 to TRDJ3; 13 bases fit TRDD3. CDR3 length: 18 amino acids. J was trimmed by 3 bases and V by 2 bases; bases with no gene match: 3. Germline-derived CDR1 and CDR2 are GEAIGNYY and EKD. CDR3 in DNA: TGTGCCTGTGACATACTGGGGGATACGGACTGGGACACCCGACAGATGTTTTTC. It encodes CACDILGDTDWDTRQMFF.

This clone rates as medium-sized. This chain links TRAV29/DV5 with TRDJ1; D gene uncertain. V gave up 0 bases and J gave up 0 bases, with 21 bases separating them. CDR3 length: 18 amino acids. Per the germline V gene, CDR1 is NSMFDY and CDR2 is ISSIKDK. The chain's CDR3 is CAASEETAVYSNTDKLIF. The CDR3 DNA reads as TGTGCAGCAAGCGAAGAAACTGCCGTTTACTCAAACACCGATAAACTCATCTTT.

This clone was seen only a few times. This sequence is one base from a far larger clone and is likely a read error. Additional DNA sequences in this sample encode the identical CDR3. The chain joins TRDV2 to TRDJ3; 7 nucleotides match TRDD3. Germline V gives CDR1 GEAIGNYY, CDR2 EKD. The CDR3 contains 18 residues. Here the CDR3 reads CACDSTGDASWDTRQMFF. CDR3 bases: TGTGCCTGTGACAGTACTGGGGATGCCTCCTGGGACACCCGACAAATGTTTTTC.